The 25 T cell receptor beta chains given below trace back to one sample, sequenced in a study of early T cells in non-severe SARS-CoV-2 infection. Using its own MiXCR run on the 5' RACE reads, TCRdb lists one record per CDR3 protein. Here the sample spans 50,000 to 70,000 distinct CDR3 sequences, about 10% being singletons. Sample: whole blood. The source of these receptors is an adult who was a healthcare worker with PCR-confirmed SARS-CoV-2 infection or an uninfected control (not recorded which).

This clonotype appeared many times. This chain joins TRBV7-8 and TRBJ1-6; D is possibly TRBD1 (5 bases). With 4 bases removed from V and 8 bases from J, the gap between germline ends came to 21 bases. Germline CDR1 SGHVS, CDR2 FQNEAQ. This CDR3 has 17 amino acids. CDR3 residues: CASSSGGRAGGHSPLHF. CDR3 in DNA: TGTGCCAGCAGCTCGGGGGGGAGAGCTGGTGGCCATTCACCCCTCCACTTT.

V gene TRBV20-1 combines with J gene TRBJ2-1; the D is unclear. The germline gives CDR1 DFQATT, CDR2 SNEGSKA (reference sequence). V lost 5 bases and J lost 2, with 13 bases in between. The CDR3 spans 14 residues. The CDR3 bases are TGCAGTGCTTGGCCCCCGGCCGCCTACAATGAGCAGTTCTTC. It codes for CSAWPPAAYNEQFF.

This clonotype turned up a few times. The chain has TRBV20-1 and TRBJ2-7, with D hard to call. CDR1 DFQATT and CDR2 SNEGSKA come from the germline V gene (reference sequence). Trimming removed 3 bases at V and 2 bases at J, with 8 bases between. There are 12 residues in the CDR3. CDR3 nucleotides: TGCAGTGCTAGGCCCACCCCCTACGAGCAGTACTTC. Its translation is CSARPTPYEQYF.

This clonotype was detected a few times. This chain connects TRBV6-2 or TRBV6-3 to TRBJ1-5; a weak D match, TRBD1 (5 bases). The V end lost 8 bases, the J end lost 1 base, and 21 bases lay between the germline ends. CDR3 length equals 17 residues. Germline CDR1 reads MNHEY; CDR2 reads SVGEGT. DNA of the CDR3: TGTGCCAGCCGCCGGTGGGACTCATATCTGAGCAATCAGCCCCAGCATTTT. Translating it yields CASRRWDSYLSNQPQHF.

About this clonotype itself: An end of the junction differs from the germline gene, which may be a read error. The V and J genes are TRBV6-2 or TRBV6-3 and TRBJ2-1; 10 nucleotides match TRBD2. Germline V gene data show CDR1 as MNHEY and CDR2 as SVGEGT. CDR3 size: 13 residues. The CDR3 here is CASSSPDSGRWIF. The CDR3 region has the DNA TGTGCCAGCAGTTCACCTGATAGCGGGAGGTGGATCTTC.

This clonotype was recorded many times. The chain recombines TRBV29-1 with TRBJ1-1; D is uncertain. The V gene's germline CDR1 is SQVTM and CDR2 ANQGSEA. The CDR3 sequence is 10 residues long. Trimming shortened V by 7 bases and J by 1 base, and 4 bases separated the two germline ends. CDR3 in DNA: TGCAGCGCCCAGAACACTGAAGCTTTCTTT. Amino acid sequence: CSAQNTEAFF.

This clonotype is medium-sized in the sample. The chain carries TRBV6-5 and TRBJ2-1; a weak D match, TRBD1 (5 bases). Trimming took off 7 bases at V and 10 bases at J, with 17 bases between the two ends. This CDR3 spans 13 amino acids. Per the germline V gene, CDR1 is MNHEY and CDR2 is SVGAGI. CDR3 DNA sequence: TGTGCCAGCACCCCAGGGAACTCCGGCGAGCAGTTCTTC. This translates into CASTPGNSGEQFF.

This clonotype was counted a few times. The chain recombines TRBV5-1 with TRBJ1-1; D might be TRBD1 (5 bases). The CDR3 extends over 14 amino acids. Germline V gives CDR1 SGHRS, CDR2 YFSETQ. Between the trimmed V and J ends, which lost 4 bases and 5 bases, there was a span of 15 bases. The CDR3 loop reads CASSPLPGDTEAFF. Here the CDR3 DNA reads TGCGCCAGCAGCCCCCTACCGGGGGATACTGAAGCTTTCTTT.

This clonotype was seen just once. At one of its ends the junction is not consistent with the germline gene, which may arise from a read error. V and J are TRBV5-4 and TRBJ1-2; the D gene is possibly TRBD1 (6 bases). CDR3 length: 14 residues. CDR1 and CDR2 (germline): SGHNT, YYREEE (reference sequence). The CDR3 sequence is CTSSLWGAHYGYTF. The CDR3, as DNA: TGTACCAGCAGCTTATGGGGGGCTCACTATGGCTACACCTTC.

This clonotype has a handful of counts. CDR3: CASSQGNTDTQYF. CDR3 in DNA: TGTGCCAGCAGCCAAGGCAACACAGATACGCAGTATTTT. The chain has TRBV14 and TRBJ2-3, with D uncertain. The V end lost 1 base, the J end lost 2 bases, and 4 bases lay between the germline ends. The CDR3 spans 13 residues. Germline loops: CDR1 SGHDN, CDR2 FVKESK.

A few counts support this clonotype. The genes are TRBV29-1 and TRBJ2-2; the match to TRBD2 covers 10 bases. Germline assignment: CDR1 SQVTM and CDR2 ANQGSEA. This CDR3 comprises 14 residues. J gave up 4 bases and V 4 bases, and 3 bases lay outside the gene matches. CDR3 DNA sequence: TGCAGCGTTGCTAGCGGGAGCGTCACCGGGGAGCTGTTTTTT. Translation gives CSVASGSVTGELFF.

This clonotype turned up a few times. The chain has TRBV29-1 and TRBJ2-1; TRBD1 matches at 10 bases. V trimming: 6 bases; J trimming: 6 bases; junction bases outside the gene matches: 17. Germline V CDR1 and CDR2: SQVTM, ANQGSEA. This CDR3 is 17 amino acids long. CDR3 nucleotide sequence: TGCAGCGTCATACGACAGGGGGCAGTTCAACGGGGCAATGAGCAGTTCTTC. It codes for CSVIRQGAVQRGNEQFF.

This clonotype was seen a handful of times. The chain carries TRBV7-9 and TRBJ1-6; TRBD1 matches 10 bases. This CDR3 is built from 16 residues. Trimming cost V 0 bases and J 7 bases; bases outside gene matches: 3. CDR1 SEHNR and CDR2 FQNEAQ come from the germline V gene (reference sequence). CDR3 coding DNA: TGTGCCAGCAGCTTAGCGGTGGGACAGGGGAATTCACCCCTCCACTTT. Translation: CASSLAVGQGNSPLHF.

V usage is TRBV11-3 and J usage is TRBJ2-7; weak D call: TRBD2 (6 bases). V lost 5 bases and J lost 6, with 20 bases in between. The CDR3 consists of 15 residues. Looked up from germline, CDR1 is SGHNT and CDR2 is YENEEA. The CDR3 protein is CASSPHGTFAGEQYF. The DNA for the CDR3 is TGTGCCAGCAGCCCCCACGGGACTTTTGCCGGCGAGCAGTACTTC.

In its sample, this clonotype was seen many times. The chain employs TRBV5-8 and TRBJ2-1; TRBD1 matches 7 bases. The V segment lost 6 bases and the J segment 6 bases; nucleotides outside the gene matches: 9. The germline CDR1 and CDR2 sequences are SGHTS and YDEGEE. This CDR3 has 14 amino acids. In DNA form, the CDR3 reads TGTGCCAGCATCGGACCAAGACAGGGCAATGAGCAGTTCTTC. Protein product: CASIGPRQGNEQFF.

This clonotype was found many times. V usage is TRBV11-2 and J usage is TRBJ1-2; 8 bases match TRBD1. J lost 4 bases, V lost 5 bases, and 9 bases had no gene match. Germline CDR1 SGHAT, CDR2 FQNNGV. The CDR3 covers 15 residues. DNA of the CDR3: TGTGCCAGCAGCGGAACCAGGGGGCGGATCTATGGCTACACCTTC. Its translation: CASSGTRGRIYGYTF.

This clonotype was seen many times. V usage is TRBV5-6 and J usage is TRBJ2-5; 12 nucleotides line up with TRBD2. The V and J ends lost 0 bases and 5 bases, in that order; junction bases with no gene match: 8. The germline V gene has CDR1 SGHDT and CDR2 YYEEEE. CDR3 length equals 17 residues. CDR3 residues: CASSLGLAGGPGETQYF. CDR3 coding DNA: TGTGCCAGCAGCTTGGGGCTAGCGGGAGGGCCGGGGGAGACCCAGTACTTC. Looking up the rest from reference TRBV5-6 and TRBJ2-5 gives the full variable domain: DAGVTQSPTHLIKTRGQQVTLRCSPKSGHDTVSWYQQALGQGPQFIFQYYEEEERQRGNFPDRFSGHQFPNYSSELNVNALLLGDSALYLCASSLGLAGGPGETQYFGPGTRLLVL.

This clonotype was recorded many times. The rearrangement joins TRBV12-3 or TRBV12-4 to TRBJ2-5; D possibly corresponds to TRBD2 (6 bases). The germline V and J ends were trimmed by 3 bases and 2 bases, with 7 bases remaining between them. CDR3 length: 13 amino acids. CDR3 sequence: CASSFAGQETQYF. The CDR3 DNA reads TGTGCCAGCAGTTTCGCGGGACAAGAGACCCAGTACTTC.

This chain joins TRBV5-1 and TRBJ2-7; D is unresolved. The CDR3 sequence is 13 residues long. V lost 1 base and J lost 4, with 9 bases in between. The germline V gene has CDR1 SGHRS and CDR2 YFSETQ. CDR3 nucleotides: TGCGCCAGCAGCTTGACCCTCGATTACGAGCAGTACTTC. This translates into CASSLTLDYEQYF.

The rearrangement joins TRBV7-9 to TRBJ1-4; the match to TRBD1 covers 9 bases. Trimming at V came to 3 bases and at J to 6 bases, leaving 5 bases not matched to a gene. Germline V gives CDR1 SEHNR, CDR2 FQNEAQ (reference sequence). The CDR3 extends over 15 amino acids. CDR3 coding DNA: TGTGCCAGCAGCTTCGGACAGGGGACAGATGAAAAACTGTTTTTT. Its translation: CASSFGQGTDEKLFF.

This clonotype was counted once. The J gene is TRBJ2-1, the V gene TRBV3-1; D not certain. CDR1 LGHDT and CDR2 YNNKEL come from the germline V gene (reference sequence). V lost 2 bases and J lost 1, with 9 bases in between. CDR3 size: 15 residues. CDR3 coding DNA: TGTGCCAGCAGCCAAATCCCAGGTTCCTACAATGAGCAGTTCTTC. Protein sequence: CASSQIPGSYNEQFF.

This clonotype showed up just a few times. The rearrangement joins TRBV4-2 to TRBJ2-1, with 8 bases fitting TRBD2. The CDR3 runs 16 residues. Germline V gene sequence: CDR1 LGHNA, CDR2 YNFKEQ. J lost 0 bases, V lost 3 bases, and 4 bases had no gene match. The CDR3 region has the DNA TGTGCCAGCAGCCAGGTAGCGGGATTCTCCTACAATGAGCAGTTCTTC. Amino acids: CASSQVAGFSYNEQFF.

This clonotype was seen only a few times. The chain recombines TRBV5-6 with TRBJ2-7, with 10 bases fitting TRBD2. The CDR3 sequence is 12 residues long. Germline V CDR1 and CDR2: SGHDT, YYEEEE. The CDR3 reads CASSLGGASGSV. The CDR3, as DNA: TGTGCCAGCAGCTTGGGGGGCGCTAGCGGGAGTGTC.

The chain uses TRBV3-1 and TRBJ2-7; the D gene is possibly TRBD1 (5 bases). CDR1 and CDR2 from the germline V gene are LGHDT and YNNKEL (reference sequence). The CDR3 extends over 12 amino acids. V was clipped by 5 bases and J by 3 bases, with 8 bases between them. The CDR3 sequence: CASSRTFYEQYF. The CDR3 DNA follows: TGTGCCAGCAGCAGGACATTCTACGAGCAGTACTTC.

DNA for the CDR3: TGTGCCAGCAGCCGGGAGGGGCGGGCCACCGGGGAGCTGTTTTTT. Amino acid sequence: CASSREGRATGELFF. The V and J genes are TRBV7-8 and TRBJ2-2, with TRBD2 matching 8 bases. The CDR3 loop spans 15 amino acids. The V segment lost 5 bases and the J segment 4 bases; nucleotides outside the gene matches: 6. From germline, CDR1 is SGHVS and CDR2 FQNEAQ.